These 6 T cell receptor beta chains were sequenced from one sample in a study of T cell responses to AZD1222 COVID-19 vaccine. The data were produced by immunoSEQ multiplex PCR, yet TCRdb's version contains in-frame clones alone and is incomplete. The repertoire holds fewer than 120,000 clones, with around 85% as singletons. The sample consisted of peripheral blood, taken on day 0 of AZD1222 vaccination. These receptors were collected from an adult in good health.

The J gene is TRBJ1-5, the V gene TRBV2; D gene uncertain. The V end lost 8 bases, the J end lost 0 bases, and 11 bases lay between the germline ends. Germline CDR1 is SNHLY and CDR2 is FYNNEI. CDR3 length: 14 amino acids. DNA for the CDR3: TGTGCCAGCGGCAGCCAGTATAGCAATCAGCCCCAGCATTTT. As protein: CASGSQYSNQPQHF.

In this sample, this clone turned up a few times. The CDR3 loop reads CASSHFRGGNTEAFF. Here the CDR3 DNA reads TGTGCCAGCAGCCATTTTCGGGGAGGGAACACTGAAGCTTTCTTT. This chain uses TRBV3-1 (or the pseudogene TRBV3-2) with TRBJ1-1; D is undetermined. The CDR3 is made up of 15 amino acids. The V and J ends lost 3 bases and 1 base respectively, with 12 bases between them. Germline V gene data show CDR1 as LGHDT and CDR2 as YNNKEL (reference sequence).

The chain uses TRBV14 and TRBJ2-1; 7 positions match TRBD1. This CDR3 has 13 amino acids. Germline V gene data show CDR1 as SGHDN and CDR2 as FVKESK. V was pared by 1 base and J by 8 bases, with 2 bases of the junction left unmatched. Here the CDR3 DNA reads TGTGCCAGCAGCCAAGTCGACAGGGATGAGCAGTTCTTC. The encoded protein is CASSQVDRDEQFF.

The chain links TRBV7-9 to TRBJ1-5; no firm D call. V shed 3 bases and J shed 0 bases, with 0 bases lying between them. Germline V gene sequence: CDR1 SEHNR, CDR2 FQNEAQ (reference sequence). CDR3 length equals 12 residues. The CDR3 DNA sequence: TGTGCCAGCAGCTTTAGCAATCAGCCCCAGCATTTT. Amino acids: CASSFSNQPQHF.

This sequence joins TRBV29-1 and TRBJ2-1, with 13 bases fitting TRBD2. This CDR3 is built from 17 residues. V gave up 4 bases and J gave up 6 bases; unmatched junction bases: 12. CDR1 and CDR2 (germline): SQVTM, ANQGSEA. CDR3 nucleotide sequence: TGCAGCGTTGGTGGGACATCGGGACTAGCGGGGTTCAATGAGCAGTTCTTC. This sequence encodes CSVGGTSGLAGFNEQFF.

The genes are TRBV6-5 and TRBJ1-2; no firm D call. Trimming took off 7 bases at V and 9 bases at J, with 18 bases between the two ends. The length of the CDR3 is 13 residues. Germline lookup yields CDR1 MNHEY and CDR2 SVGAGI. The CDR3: CASMESSAVSYTF. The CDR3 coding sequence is TGTGCCAGCATGGAAAGTTCGGCAGTCAGCTACACCTTC.